The 20 T cell receptor beta chains given below trace back to one sample, sequenced in a study of early T cells in non-severe SARS-CoV-2 infection. TCRdb fed the 5' RACE reads into MiXCR, producing one record per CDR3 protein. Counted here are roughly 17,000 distinct CDR3 sequences, 5% to 6% occurring once; the ten biggest clones make up 6.5% to 7.5%. The material was whole blood, obtained at baseline. The receptors come from an adult who was a healthcare worker with PCR-confirmed SARS-CoV-2 infection or an uninfected control (not recorded which).

Sample share makes this clonotype medium-sized (0.01 to 0.1%). The chain links TRBV5-1 to TRBJ2-7, with TRBD2 matching 12 bases. Germline CDR1 reads SGHRS; CDR2 reads YFSETQ. Germline trimming cut 0 bases from V and 2 bases from J; bases unmatched to any gene: 9. The length of the CDR3 is 18 residues. Here the CDR3 DNA reads TGCGCCAGCAGCTTGGATCGGACTAGCGGGGTTACCACCTACGAGCAGTACTTC. Protein sequence: CASSLDRTSGVTTYEQYF.

V gene TRBV28 combines with J gene TRBJ2-7; no firm D call. The V end was cut by 4 bases, the J end by 2 bases, with 15 bases between. This CDR3 contains 15 residues. Germline assignment: CDR1 MDHEN and CDR2 SYDVKM. CDR3 coding DNA: TGTGCCAGCAGTTCCCCACAGAGAGCAACCTACGAGCAGTACTTC. Translation: CASSSPQRATYEQYF. The whole variable domain, remainder taken from reference TRBV28 and TRBJ2-7, is DVKVTQSSRYLVKRTGEKVFLECVQDMDHENMFWYRQDPGLGLRLIYFSYDVKMKEKGDIPEGYSVSREKKERFSLILESASTNQTSMYLCASSSPQRATYEQYFGPGTRLTVT.

This clonotype is deemed medium-sized. The chain has TRBV5-1 and TRBJ2-7; TRBD2 is a possible D gene (6 bases). CDR1 and CDR2 from the germline V gene are SGHRS and YFSETQ. CDR3 size: 17 residues. Trimming took 3 bases from V and 6 from J, leaving 25 bases between them. CDR3 protein: CASSSRRNRGSNSEQYF. DNA of the CDR3: TGCGCCAGCAGCTCTAGACGGAACCGGGGGTCCAACAGCGAGCAGTACTTC.

This clonotype was detected many times. The chain uses TRBV20-1 and TRBJ1-1, with 9 bases identical to TRBD1. The germline CDR1 and CDR2 sequences are DFQATT and SNEGSKA (reference sequence). The ends lost 0 bases at V and 0 bases at J; junction bases unmatched: 5. The CDR3 length is 16 residues. CDR3: CSARDPGTGLNTEAFF. CDR3 nucleotide sequence: TGCAGTGCTAGAGACCCCGGGACAGGGTTGAACACTGAAGCTTTCTTT.

In this sample, this clonotype is medium-sized. V usage is TRBV7-3 and J usage is TRBJ2-1, with TRBD2 matching over 9 bases. Germline V gives CDR1 SGHTA, CDR2 FQGTGA. V was clipped by 4 bases and J by 0 bases; unmatched bases: 4. CDR3 length equals 16 residues. The CDR3 coding sequence is TGTGCCAGCAGCTCCGATAGCGGGGGCTCCTACAATGAGCAGTTCTTC. Translation gives CASSSDSGGSYNEQFF.

This clonotype appeared many times. This chain connects TRBV7-9 to TRBJ1-1; no clear D gene. The CDR3 is 13 residues long. Trimming left V 6 bases short and J 0 bases short, with 8 bases between. The V gene's germline CDR1 is SEHNR and CDR2 FQNEAQ (reference sequence). The CDR3 loop reads CASRKGVNTEAFF. The CDR3 bases are TGTGCCAGCAGGAAAGGTGTGAACACTGAAGCTTTCTTT. The variable domain in full, with the rest retrieved from reference TRBV7-9 and TRBJ1-1, is DTGVSQNPRHKITKRGQNVTFRCDPISEHNRLYWYRQTLGQGPEFLTYFQNEAQLEKSRLLSDRFSAERPKGSFSTLEIQRTEQGDSAMYLCASRKGVNTEAFFGQGTRLTVV.

This clonotype was recorded many times. The chain recombines TRBV6-6 with TRBJ2-7; 15 bases match TRBD2. V was pared by 6 bases and J by 6 bases, with 15 bases of the junction left unmatched. Per the germline V gene, CDR1 is MNHNY and CDR2 is SVGAGI (reference sequence). The CDR3 contains 18 residues. The chain's CDR3 is CASSTGTSGGPVALEQYF. Here the CDR3 DNA reads TGTGCCAGCAGCACCGGGACTAGCGGGGGGCCCGTCGCCCTCGAGCAGTACTTC.

This clonotype came up many times. This chain uses TRBV4-3 with TRBJ2-5; TRBD2 agrees at 8 bases. The CDR3 runs to 13 residues. Germline V gives CDR1 LGHNA, CDR2 YSLEER. V was pared by 8 bases and J by 5 bases, with 7 bases of the junction left unmatched. CDR3 sequence: CASSGGPGETQYF. CDR3 DNA sequence: TGCGCCAGCTCGGGGGGGCCGGGGGAGACCCAGTACTTC.

This clonotype has a count of ten or more. This chain uses TRBV19 with TRBJ1-1, with D possibly being TRBD1 (5 bases). Germline-derived CDR1 and CDR2 are LNHDA and SQIVND (reference sequence). The V end lost 7 bases, the J end lost 3 bases, and 12 bases lay between the germline ends. The CDR3 is 13 residues long. CDR3 DNA sequence: TGTGCCAGTACTACAGTCAGGGACACTGAAGCTTTCTTT. Residues: CASTTVRDTEAFF.

This clonotype was seen repeatedly, ten times or more. The chain uses TRBV7-6 and TRBJ2-7; D tentatively fits TRBD1 or TRBD2 (5 bases each). In germline, CDR1 is SGHVS, CDR2 FNYEAQ. Trimming stripped 5 bases from V and 5 bases from J, with 19 bases between. This CDR3 region has 15 residues. The CDR3 DNA sequence: TGTGCCAGCAGCGGATGGGACGGCAGGGCGCACGAGCAGTACTTC. Protein sequence: CASSGWDGRAHEQYF.

By sample fraction, this clonotype is medium-sized. This chain uses TRBV20-1 with TRBJ1-2, with TRBD1 matching over 11 bases. V lost 6 bases and J lost 9; bases outside the gene matches: 9. The CDR3 is 13 amino acids. Germline assignment: CDR1 DFQATT and CDR2 SNEGSKA (reference sequence). This CDR3 reads CSARDRGDWSYTF. The CDR3 bases are TGCAGTGCCCGGGACAGGGGGGATTGGAGCTACACCTTC.

This clonotype occurred many times. The chain has TRBV6-1 and TRBJ1-4; no clear D. CDR1 and CDR2 from the germline V gene are MNHNS and SASEGT. CDR3 length equals 11 residues. Trimming removed 2 bases from V and 12 bases from J, with 7 bases in between. The CDR3 DNA sequence: TGTGCCAGCAGTGAACAAGGGCAACTGTTTTTT. It codes for CASSEQGQLFF.

This clonotype was recorded a few times. The chain combines TRBV18 with TRBJ1-1; TRBD1 aligns across 9 bases. Looked up from germline, CDR1 is KGHSH and CDR2 is LQKENI. J gave up 11 bases and V 0 bases, and 4 bases lay outside the gene matches. This CDR3 is 13 amino acids long. As DNA, the CDR3 is TGTGCCAGCTCACCACCGGGGGACAGGGACGCTTTCTTT. This sequence encodes CASSPPGDRDAFF.

In this sample, this clonotype turned up a few times. The rearrangement uses TRBV7-9 and TRBJ1-1; D is unclear. The V end lost 3 bases, the J end lost 3 bases, and 8 bases lay between the germline ends. Germline loops: CDR1 SEHNR, CDR2 FQNEAQ (reference sequence). This CDR3 has 13 residues. Here the CDR3 reads CASSFQRDTEAFF. The CDR3 DNA follows: TGTGCCAGCAGCTTTCAGAGAGACACTGAAGCTTTCTTT.

In this sample, this clonotype is medium-sized. The V gene is TRBV9, the J gene TRBJ1-1; 7 bases align to TRBD1. Germline V gene sequence: CDR1 SGDLS, CDR2 YYNGEE. The CDR3 spans 15 residues. V lost 3 bases to trimming and J lost 4 bases; unmatched junction nucleotides: 9. The CDR3 protein is CASSATGAMATEAFF. The CDR3 coding sequence is TGTGCCAGCAGCGCCACAGGGGCAATGGCCACTGAAGCTTTCTTT.

This clonotype has a count of ten or more. The genes are TRBV27 and TRBJ2-3; D unresolved. Trimming shortened V by 4 bases and J by 7 bases, and 12 bases separated the two germline ends. This CDR3 comprises 13 residues. Looked up from germline, CDR1 is MNHEY and CDR2 is SMNVEV (reference sequence). CDR3 region: CASSSPIHHTQYF. For the CDR3, the DNA is TGTGCCAGCAGTTCCCCCATTCATCATACGCAGTATTTT.

This clonotype was found many times. This sequence joins TRBV6-6 and TRBJ2-5, with D perhaps given as TRBD1 or TRBD2 (5 bases each). Trimming cost V 2 bases and J 5 bases, with 12 bases left between them. The germline gives CDR1 MNHNY, CDR2 SVGAGI (reference sequence). The length of the CDR3 is 14 residues. The DNA for the CDR3 is TGTGCCAGCAGTTACGGGGGAAGGGAGGAGACCCAGTACTTC. It encodes CASSYGGREETQYF.

This clonotype is judged medium-sized (0.01 to 0.1%). The chain combines TRBV7-3 with TRBJ2-5; 7 positions match TRBD2. Germline V gene lookup returns CDR1 SGHTA and CDR2 FQGTGA. V lost 5 bases to trimming and J lost 7 bases; unmatched junction nucleotides: 10. This CDR3 has 14 residues. CDR3 region: CASSTTGREGTQYF. In nucleotides, the CDR3 is TGTGCCAGCAGCACGACTGGCAGGGAGGGGACCCAGTACTTC. Full variable domain (rest looked up from reference TRBV7-3 and TRBJ2-5): GAGVSQTPSNKVTEKGKYVELRCDPISGHTALYWYRQSLGQGPEFLIYFQGTGAADDSGLPNDRFFAVRPEGSVSTLKIQRTERGDSAVYLCASSTTGREGTQYFGPGTRLLVL.

The table lists this clonotype with many counts. The J gene is TRBJ1-5, the V gene TRBV6-6; weak D call: TRBD1 (6 bases). This CDR3 region has 17 residues. Germline V gene lookup returns CDR1 MNHNY and CDR2 SVGAGI (reference sequence). Trimming took 4 bases from V and 1 from J, leaving 17 bases between them. The CDR3 reads CASSSRGRGGSNQPQHF. The CDR3 nucleotides read TGTGCCAGCAGTTCCCGGGGTAGAGGGGGAAGCAATCAGCCCCAGCATTTT.

This chain uses TRBV5-4 with TRBJ2-1, with D perhaps matching TRBD1 or TRBD2 (6 bases each). Trimming removed 4 bases at V and 5 bases at J, with 19 bases between. Germline CDR1 SGHNT, CDR2 YYREEE (reference sequence). This CDR3 is built from 16 residues. CDR3 bases: TGTGCCAGCAGCGCCTGGAGGGGGGCGGCCAACAATGAGCAGTTCTTC. It specifies CASSAWRGAANNEQFF. Looking up the rest from reference TRBV5-4 and TRBJ2-1 gives the full variable domain: ETGVTQSPTHLIKTRGQQVTLRCSSQSGHNTVSWYQQALGQGPQFIFQYYREEENGRGNFPPRFSGLQFPNYSSELNVNALELDDSALYLCASSAWRGAANNEQFFGPGTRLTVL.